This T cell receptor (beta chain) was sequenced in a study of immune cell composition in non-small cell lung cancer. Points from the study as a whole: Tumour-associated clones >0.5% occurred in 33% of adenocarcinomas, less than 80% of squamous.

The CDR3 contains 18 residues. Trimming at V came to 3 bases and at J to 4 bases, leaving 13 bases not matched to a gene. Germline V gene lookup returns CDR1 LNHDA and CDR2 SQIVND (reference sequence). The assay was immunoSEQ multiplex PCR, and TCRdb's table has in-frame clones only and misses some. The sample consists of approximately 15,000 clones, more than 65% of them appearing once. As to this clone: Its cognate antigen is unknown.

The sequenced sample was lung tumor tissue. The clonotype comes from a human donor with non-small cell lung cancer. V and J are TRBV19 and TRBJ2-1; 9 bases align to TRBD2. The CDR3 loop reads CASSMTPLASGVYNEQFF. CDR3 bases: TGTGCCAGTAGTATGACCCCCCTGGCTAGCGGGGTATACAATGAGCAGTTCTTC.